Listed below are T cell receptor beta chains from one sample, sequenced in a study of blood T cells in healthy people across ages. A single record per CDR3 protein comes from TCRdb applying MiXCR to the 5' RACE reads. The sample consists of 800,000 to 1,300,000 distinct CDR3 sequences, roughly a quarter of them appearing once. A further study also used this sample, focusing on T cells of mothers and their children.

The sequencing sample was made of blood. Receptors originate from a girl aged 2 to 9 in good health. Both conserved end residues are part of each CDR3. The D gene is left open where the match is weak. Clone sizes are given selectively: once, few, many, or a class where the clone is expanded.

clone_size: .; v_call: TRBV7-9; j_call: TRBJ2-2; d_call: TRBD1; cdr3_nt: TGTGCCAGCAGCTGGACAGGGACGAACACCGGGGAGCTGTTTTTT; cdr3_aa: CASSWTGTNTGELFF
clone_size: .; v_call: TRBV6-5; j_call: TRBJ2-7; d_call: .; cdr3_nt: TGTGCCAGCATGAAGGCCGCGACCCACTACGAGCAGTACTTC; cdr3_aa: CASMKAATHYEQYF
clone_size: few; v_call: TRBV20-1; j_call: TRBJ2-5; d_call: .; cdr3_nt: TGCAGTGCAGTGAGGGCCCAAGAGACCCAGTACTTC; cdr3_aa: CSAVRAQETQYF
clone_size: .; v_call: TRBV5-6; j_call: TRBJ2-1; d_call: .; cdr3_nt: TGTGCCAGCAGCTTACGGTGGAATGAGCAGTTCTTC; cdr3_aa: CASSLRWNEQFF
clone_size: .; v_call: TRBV29-1; j_call: TRBJ2-3; d_call: .; cdr3_nt: TGCAGCGTTGAAAGGGGCCGAGTAGATACGCAGTATTTT; cdr3_aa: CSVERGRVDTQYF
clone_size: few; v_call: TRBV9; j_call: TRBJ2-1; d_call: TRBD2; cdr3_nt: TGTGCCAGCAGCGTAGTGGGGGGAGGGGCCGGTGAGCAGTTCTTC; cdr3_aa: CASSVVGGGAGEQFF
clone_size: few; v_call: TRBV3-1; j_call: TRBJ2-7; d_call: .; cdr3_nt: TGTGCCAGCAGCCAACCGGTGGGGAAAACCGAGCAGTACTTC; cdr3_aa: CASSQPVGKTEQYF
clone_size: few; v_call: TRBV10-3; j_call: TRBJ1-2; d_call: TRBD1; cdr3_nt: TGTGCCATCAGTGAGTCAGAAGGGGGCGATGGCTACACCTTC; cdr3_aa: CAISESEGGDGYTF
clone_size: few; v_call: TRBV7-8; j_call: TRBJ1-4; d_call: .; cdr3_nt: TGTGCCAGCAGCCGTCGGACAGACAAATTCGGAACTAATGAAAAACTGTTTTTT; cdr3_aa: CASSRRTDKFGTNEKLFF
clone_size: many; v_call: TRBV7-3; j_call: TRBJ2-1; d_call: TRBD2; cdr3_nt: TGTGCCAGCAGCTTTAGCGGGAGCTCCTACAATGAGCAGTTCTTC; cdr3_aa: CASSFSGSSYNEQFF
clone_size: few; v_call: TRBV5-1; j_call: TRBJ1-2; d_call: .; cdr3_nt: TGCGCCAGCAGCTTGGAACCCCCTGGCTACACCTTC; cdr3_aa: CASSLEPPGYTF
clone_size: few; v_call: TRBV10-3; j_call: TRBJ1-4; d_call: TRBD1; cdr3_nt: TGTGCCATCAGCGGGACAGGGGTTGTAGAAAAACTGTTTTTT; cdr3_aa: CAISGTGVVEKLFF
clone_size: .; v_call: TRBV3-1; j_call: TRBJ2-1; d_call: .; cdr3_nt: TGTGCCAGCACGTTGGGTGATGAGCAGTTCTTC; cdr3_aa: CASTLGDEQFF
clone_size: .; v_call: TRBV2; j_call: TRBJ1-2; d_call: .; cdr3_nt: TGTGCCAGCAGCGACGACAGAAGTTATGGCTACACCTTC; cdr3_aa: CASSDDRSYGYTF
clone_size: few; v_call: TRBV5-1; j_call: TRBJ1-2; d_call: .; cdr3_nt: TGCGCCAGCAGCTCAGGACCTACTCTTCTTAGCTATGGCTACACCTTC; cdr3_aa: CASSSGPTLLSYGYTF
clone_size: few; v_call: TRBV2; j_call: TRBJ2-6; d_call: TRBD1; cdr3_nt: TGTGCCAGCAGGGGAACAGGGGAGTCTGGGGCCAACGTCCTGACTTTC; cdr3_aa: CASRGTGESGANVLTF
clone_size: many; v_call: TRBV6-2/TRBV6-3; j_call: TRBJ1-2; d_call: .; cdr3_nt: TGTGCCAGCAGTTACCGGGACAACTATGGCTACACCTTC; cdr3_aa: CASSYRDNYGYTF
clone_size: .; v_call: TRBV6-2/TRBV6-3; j_call: TRBJ2-1; d_call: .; cdr3_nt: TGTGCCAGCAGCAGACGCCCGGTGGGACGAAACAATGAGCAGTTCTTC; cdr3_aa: CASSRRPVGRNNEQFF
clone_size: few; v_call: TRBV20-1; j_call: TRBJ2-1; d_call: TRBD2; cdr3_nt: TGCAGTCTCTCGAATACCGGGACTAGCGGTTACAATGAGCAGTTCTTC; cdr3_aa: CSLSNTGTSGYNEQFF
clone_size: .; v_call: TRBV12-3/TRBV12-4; j_call: TRBJ1-1; d_call: .; cdr3_nt: TGTGCCAGCAGTTGGGGAGTCATGAACACTGAAGCTTTCTTT; cdr3_aa: CASSWGVMNTEAFF
clone_size: .; v_call: TRBV20-1; j_call: TRBJ2-5; d_call: .; cdr3_nt: TGCAGTGCTCGTCGAGCCCAGCCTGTCTACCAAGAGACCCAGTACTTC; cdr3_aa: CSARRAQPVYQETQYF
clone_size: .; v_call: TRBV27; j_call: TRBJ2-3; d_call: .; cdr3_nt: TGTGCCAGCAGTTTTATAGGAGCAGATACGCAGTATTTT; cdr3_aa: CASSFIGADTQYF
clone_size: few; v_call: TRBV28; j_call: TRBJ2-5; d_call: .; cdr3_nt: TGTGCGGCGGGGACACTGAAGGAGACCCAGTACTTC; cdr3_aa: CAAGTLKETQYF
clone_size: .; v_call: TRBV7-9; j_call: TRBJ2-1; d_call: TRBD1; cdr3_nt: TGTGCCAGCACCCGGACAGGGGGTAATGCTGAGCAGTTCTTC; cdr3_aa: CASTRTGGNAEQFF
clone_size: .; v_call: TRBV28; j_call: TRBJ2-2; d_call: .; cdr3_nt: TGTGCCAGCAGGCCGTTGGGATCCGGGGAGCTGTTTTTT; cdr3_aa: CASRPLGSGELFF
clone_size: few; v_call: TRBV12-3/TRBV12-4; j_call: TRBJ2-7; d_call: TRBD1; cdr3_nt: TGTGCCAGCAGACAGGCTAAGACAGGGGTCGAGCAGTACTTC; cdr3_aa: CASRQAKTGVEQYF
clone_size: .; v_call: TRBV20-1; j_call: TRBJ1-1; d_call: .; cdr3_nt: TGCAGTGCTAGTTTCCGGAGCACTGAAGCTTTCTTT; cdr3_aa: CSASFRSTEAFF
clone_size: .; v_call: TRBV4-3; j_call: TRBJ2-5; d_call: .; cdr3_nt: TGCGCCAGCAGCCAAGGGATCGGGACCCCAGGGTACTTC; cdr3_aa: CASSQGIGTPGYF
clone_size: few; v_call: TRBV20-1; j_call: TRBJ2-7; d_call: TRBD2; cdr3_nt: TGCAGTGTTCCGGGACTAGCGGCCTACGAGCAGTACTTC; cdr3_aa: CSVPGLAAYEQYF
clone_size: .; v_call: TRBV7-2; j_call: TRBJ2-1; d_call: .; cdr3_nt: TGTGCCAGCAGCTCGAAAAGAATCAGCTCCTACAATGAGCAGTTCTTC; cdr3_aa: CASSSKRISSYNEQFF
clone_size: few; v_call: TRBV3-1; j_call: TRBJ1-2; d_call: .; cdr3_nt: TGTGCCAGCAGCCAAGGTGGGGGGTCTGGCTACACCTTC; cdr3_aa: CASSQGGGSGYTF
clone_size: .; v_call: TRBV6-1; j_call: TRBJ1-1; d_call: TRBD1; cdr3_nt: TGTGCCAGCAGCGATATTCAGGGGGCCACTGAAGCTTTCTTT; cdr3_aa: CASSDIQGATEAFF
clone_size: few; v_call: TRBV20-1; j_call: TRBJ1-1; d_call: .; cdr3_nt: TGCAGTGCTAGGGTCATGGGGGACACTGAAGCTTTCTTT; cdr3_aa: CSARVMGDTEAFF
clone_size: few; v_call: TRBV5-1; j_call: TRBJ2-7; d_call: .; cdr3_nt: TGCGCCAGCAGCTTGGTTTCCGACGAGCAGTACTTC; cdr3_aa: CASSLVSDEQYF
clone_size: .; v_call: TRBV20-1; j_call: TRBJ1-2; d_call: TRBD1; cdr3_nt: TGCAGTGCTGGTACAGGGGGCTCCTTC; cdr3_aa: CSAGTGGSF
clone_size: once; v_call: TRBV2; j_call: TRBJ2-7; d_call: .; cdr3_nt: TGTGCCAGCAGTGATGAGGGGGTCGGGGAGCAGTACTTC; cdr3_aa: CASSDEGVGEQYF
clone_size: few; v_call: TRBV29-1; j_call: TRBJ2-3; d_call: .; cdr3_nt: TGCAGCGTTGAGGGGGCGCTCACAGATACGCAGTATTTT; cdr3_aa: CSVEGALTDTQYF
clone_size: .; v_call: TRBV24-1; j_call: TRBJ2-7; d_call: .; cdr3_nt: TGTGCCACCAGCGCCCTAGGGTCCTACGAGCAGTACTTC; cdr3_aa: CATSALGSYEQYF
clone_size: few; v_call: TRBV25-1; j_call: TRBJ1-1; d_call: .; cdr3_nt: TGTGCCAGCAGTAAATTAACCGAAGCTTTCTTT; cdr3_aa: CASSKLTEAFF
clone_size: .; v_call: TRBV5-1; j_call: TRBJ2-7; d_call: TRBD1; cdr3_nt: TGCGCCAGCTTTCATCGGACAGGTCTTGAGTTGTCCTACGAGCAGTACTTC; cdr3_aa: CASFHRTGLELSYEQYF
clone_size: few; v_call: TRBV20-1; j_call: TRBJ2-3; d_call: .; cdr3_nt: TGCAGTGCTAGGGGGGGAGTAACAGATACGCAGTATTTT; cdr3_aa: CSARGGVTDTQYF
clone_size: many; v_call: TRBV7-8; j_call: TRBJ1-1; d_call: .; cdr3_nt: TGTGCCAGCAGTTTGGAGGAGGGCACTGAAGCTTTCTTT; cdr3_aa: CASSLEEGTEAFF
clone_size: .; v_call: TRBV4-3; j_call: TRBJ2-3; d_call: .; cdr3_nt: TGCGCCAGCAGCCAGGGGAGCTCTCCTATAGATACGCAGTATTTT; cdr3_aa: CASSQGSSPIDTQYF
clone_size: few; v_call: TRBV7-6; j_call: TRBJ2-7; d_call: TRBD1; cdr3_nt: TGTGCCAGCAGCTTAGCCTTACAGGGGACCAACGCGCTTTCCTACGAGCAGTACTTC; cdr3_aa: CASSLALQGTNALSYEQYF
clone_size: few; v_call: TRBV12-3/TRBV12-4; j_call: TRBJ1-2; d_call: .; cdr3_nt: TGTGCCAGCAGTTTTTCCAGGGGTTCGAATGGCTACACCTTC; cdr3_aa: CASSFSRGSNGYTF
clone_size: few; v_call: TRBV2; j_call: TRBJ2-4; d_call: TRBD1; cdr3_nt: TGTGCCAGCGCGACAGGGGCCTTAGCCAAAAACATTCAGTACTTC; cdr3_aa: CASATGALAKNIQYF
clone_size: once; v_call: TRBV7-9; j_call: TRBJ1-2; d_call: TRBD1; cdr3_nt: TGTGCCAGCGAGACAGGGGATAACTATGGCTACACCTTC; cdr3_aa: CASETGDNYGYTF
clone_size: few; v_call: TRBV2; j_call: TRBJ2-3; d_call: TRBD2; cdr3_nt: TGTGCCAGCAGGGGTCTAGCGGGAGAATTTTCAGATACGCAGTATTTT; cdr3_aa: CASRGLAGEFSDTQYF
clone_size: .; v_call: TRBV7-2; j_call: TRBJ2-4; d_call: .; cdr3_nt: TGTGCCAGCACCCAAGGGTTAGCTACCAACATTCAGTACTTC; cdr3_aa: CASTQGLATNIQYF
clone_size: .; v_call: TRBV19; j_call: TRBJ1-1; d_call: .; cdr3_nt: TGTGCCAGTAGTATGTTGGAATTTACTGAAGCTTTCTTT; cdr3_aa: CASSMLEFTEAFF
clone_size: .; v_call: TRBV2; j_call: TRBJ2-7; d_call: .; cdr3_nt: TGTGCCAGCAGGACAGCAACCCCCTACGAGCAGTACTTC; cdr3_aa: CASRTATPYEQYF